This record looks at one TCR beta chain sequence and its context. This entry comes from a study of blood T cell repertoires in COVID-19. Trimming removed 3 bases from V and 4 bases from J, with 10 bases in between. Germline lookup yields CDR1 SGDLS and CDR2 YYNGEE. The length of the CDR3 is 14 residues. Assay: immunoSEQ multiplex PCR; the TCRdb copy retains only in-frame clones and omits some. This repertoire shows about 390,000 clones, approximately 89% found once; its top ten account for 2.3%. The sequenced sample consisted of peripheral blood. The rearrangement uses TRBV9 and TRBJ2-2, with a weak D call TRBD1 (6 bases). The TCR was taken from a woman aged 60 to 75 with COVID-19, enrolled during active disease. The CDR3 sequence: CASSAGTITGELFF. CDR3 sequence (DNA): TGTGCCAGCAGCGCCGGGACAATCACCGGGGAGCTGTTTTTT.